This paragraph covers one TCR beta chain sequence. Repertoires were generated with immunoSEQ multiplex PCR, while TCRdb's copy carries only in-frame clones and drops some. Of some 240,000 clones listed, roughly four fifths are singletons. This specimen comes from a study of blood T cell repertoires in COVID-19. Study-wide background: Nucleic acid was either cDNA or gDNA, and it came from T cells, B-cell-depleted T cells, or PBMCs.

Looked up from germline, CDR1 is WNHNN and CDR2 is SYGVQD (reference sequence). This CDR3 has 16 amino acids. With 9 bases removed from V and 3 bases from J, the gap between germline ends came to 20 bases. The sample taken for sequencing was PBMCs or T cells enriched from blood (not recorded which). This sequence originates from a man aged 50 to 60 who had recovered from COVID-19. The chain employs TRBV10-1 and TRBJ2-2, with D perhaps TRBD2 (7 bases). CDR3 DNA sequence: TGCGCCAGTTCGGGGGGACTGGGACAATACACCGGGGAGCTGTTTTTT. Protein sequence: CASSGGLGQYTGELFF.